This TCR beta chain was recovered during a study of technical replicates of blood from a handful of donors. This table comes from immunoSEQ multiplex PCR, and its TCRdb copy is limited to in-frame clones, with some not included. The sample consists of 70,000 or so clones, roughly 98% of them appearing once. The CDR3 sequence is 14 residues long. Germline values: CDR1 ENHRY, CDR2 SYGVKD. Losses at the gene ends were 2 bases for V and 3 bases for J; bases not matched to a gene: 1. The V gene is TRBV10-3, the J gene TRBJ1-3; TRBD1 matches at 7 bases. This TCR came from a human donor in good health. Sample: T cells isolated from PBMCs. CDR3 bases: TGTGCCATCAGTGAGACAGGGGATGGAAACACCATATATTTT. It codes for CAISETGDGNTIYF.